This TCR beta chain was identified during a study of blood T cells in healthy people across ages. CDR1 is SNHLY and CDR2 is FYNNEI in the germline V gene. V dropped 6 bases and J dropped 2 bases, with 22 bases sitting between them. The CDR3 is made up of 18 amino acids. A second PCR of about 6 to 12 cycles used a sample-barcoded 5' primer and a J-beta primer mix. TCRdb processed the 5' RACE reads anew with MiXCR; each CDR3 protein has one entry. The sample carries about 1.5 million distinct CDR3 sequences, approximately 42% recorded once. The chain employs TRBV2 and TRBJ1-4, with D tentatively TRBD1 (5 bases). The sequence was collected from a woman aged 18 to 35 in good health. Sequencing was carried out using blood. The CDR3 bases are TGTGCCAGCAGCGCTAGCGGGGGGTTGTTCAAGACTAATGAAAAACTGTTTTTT. Translation: CASSASGGLFKTNEKLFF.